The clone carrying this T cell receptor (beta chain) appeared a single time. Its matching antigen is unknown. The CDR3 extends over 15 amino acids. CDR1 is MDHEN, CDR2 SYDVKM, per germline. The trim removed 4 bases at V and 8 bases at J, leaving 3 bases unmatched. Selected positively for CCR7 and CD45RO-negative, naive CD8 cells excluded terminally differentiated effector memory CD45RA+ cells. The protocol was immunoSEQ multiplex PCR, while the TCRdb copy is restricted to in-frame clones and leaves out a portion. The sample consists of over 2,000,000 clones, just over 90% of them appearing once. These data belong to a study of shared clonotypes between healthy human individuals. Regarding the study as a whole: Read depth was anticipated to influence clonotype sharing among donors.

V usage is TRBV28 and J usage is TRBJ2-1; 15 nucleotides match TRBD2. The sequenced material came from naive CD8+ T cells from PBMCs. The sequence was collected from a man aged 18 to 35 in good health. Some clones in this sample may be carry-over from other donors' samples. CDR3 residues: CASSSRTSGRDEQFF. The CDR3 nucleotides are TGTGCCAGCAGTTCCCGGACTAGCGGGAGGGATGAGCAGTTCTTC. The entire variable domain, with the rest obtained from reference TRBV28 and TRBJ2-1, is as follows: DVKVTQSSRYLVKRTGEKVFLECVQDMDHENMFWYRQDPGLGLRLIYFSYDVKMKEKGDIPEGYSVSREKKERFSLILESASTNQTSMYLCASSSRTSGRDEQFFGPGTRLTVL.